This T cell receptor (beta chain) was sequenced during a study of T cells after yellow fever vaccination. Notes on the study in general: The study re-detected most primary-vaccination clones after the booster (96% CD4, just over 85% CD8). Relatively few clonotypes were ones that appeared in both CD4 and CD8 compartments. Repertoires sorted by FACS could include abundant clonotypes that are contaminants from the bulk population.

Trimming took off 6 bases at V and 9 bases at J, with 9 bases between the two ends. This CDR3 spans 12 amino acids. Germline V gene data show CDR1 as SGHTA and CDR2 as FQGTGA. Making TCR cDNA involved 5'RACE template switching, which added UMIs and a universal primer site. TCRdb redid the calling of the 5' RACE reads with MiXCR, one entry per CDR3 protein. The data hold some 110,000 distinct CDR3 sequences, with around 7.7% observed a single time. This clonotype was recorded many times. Its cognate antigen is unknown. The sequencing used CD4+ T cells sorted from PBMCs, collected roughly 10 days after the first yellow fever vaccination. The J gene is TRBJ1-6, the V gene TRBV7-3; D call uncertain. The sequence was collected from a man aged 18 to 35 who received the YFV17D yellow fever vaccine. CDR3 region: CASSNPGSPLHF. The CDR3, as DNA: TGTGCCAGCAGTAATCCTGGTTCACCCCTCCACTTT. The whole variable domain, filled in from reference TRBV7-3 and TRBJ1-6, reads GAGVSQTPSNKVTEKGKYVELRCDPISGHTALYWYRQSLGQGPEFLIYFQGTGAADDSGLPNDRFFAVRPEGSVSTLKIQRTERGDSAVYLCASSNPGSPLHFGNGTRLTVT.